The 3 T cell receptor beta chains below come from one sample, sequenced in a study of blood T cell repertoires in COVID-19. Using immunoSEQ multiplex PCR, the repertoire was profiled, and TCRdb retains in-frame clones only, with some absent. The table records around 190,000 clones, 88% of them present only once. The specimen sequenced was peripheral blood. These TCRs come from a man younger than 35 with active or convalescent COVID-19.

V gene TRBV5-6 combines with J gene TRBJ1-1; 8 bases are shared with TRBD1. This CDR3 has 16 amino acids. The V and J ends lost 4 bases and 4 bases, in that order; junction bases with no gene match: 12. Germline V gene lookup returns CDR1 SGHDT and CDR2 YYEEEE. CDR3 residues: CASSPETGARGTEAFF. CDR3 in DNA: TGTGCCAGCAGCCCAGAGACAGGGGCTCGTGGCACTGAAGCTTTCTTT.

The chain couples TRBV3-1 (or the pseudogene TRBV3-2) to TRBJ1-2; unclear D gene. CDR3 length equals 12 residues. Deletions cut 4 bases from V and 6 bases from J, with 9 bases between. Germline V gene sequence: CDR1 LGHDT, CDR2 YNNKEL (reference sequence). The CDR3 DNA reads as TGTGCCAGCAGCCTCCGAGGTAATGGCTACACCTTC. Residues: CASSLRGNGYTF.

The chain links TRBV9 to TRBJ1-2; possibly TRBD1 for D (5 bases). V dropped 3 bases and J dropped 0 bases, with 21 bases sitting between them. The CDR3 length is 18 residues. Germline-derived CDR1 and CDR2 are SGDLS and YYNGEE. CDR3 amino acids: CASSETGTGTPPNYGYTF. In DNA form, the CDR3 reads TGTGCCAGCAGCGAAACCGGGACTGGGACTCCTCCTAACTATGGCTACACCTTC.